This T cell receptor beta chain was recovered during a study of cytomegalovirus exposure and HLA in healthy donors. Study results and limitations: In a later analysis, TCR beta V- and J-gene trimming showed a link to a missense DCLRE1C variant.

In the case of this clone: No antigen is known for it.

In the PCR, 60 Vbeta and 13 Jbeta primers were used. The protocol was immunoSEQ multiplex PCR, while the TCRdb copy is restricted to in-frame clones and leaves out a portion. Here the sample spans 95,000 to 100,000 clones, 75% being singletons. There are 16 residues in the CDR3. CDR1 is SGHTA, CDR2 FQGNSA, per germline. With 0 bases removed from V and 0 bases from J, the gap between germline ends came to 10 bases. Sequenced input: PBMCs. The genes are TRBV7-2 and TRBJ2-3, with D perhaps matching TRBD2 (6 bases). The TCR comes from a man aged 45-65 years in good health and CMV-seronegative. CDR3 sequence (DNA): TGTGCCAGCAGCTTAGCGGGAGGTTGGAGCACAGATACGCAGTATTTT. It specifies CASSLAGGWSTDTQYF.